This TCR beta chain was identified in a study of T cell responses to AZD1222 COVID-19 vaccine. Germline CDR1 is LNHDA and CDR2 is SQIVND (reference sequence). This CDR3 region has 15 residues. Losses at the gene ends were 4 bases for V and 3 bases for J; bases not matched to a gene: 4. Generated by immunoSEQ multiplex PCR, the TCRdb table keeps only in-frame clones and is missing some. Among over 95,000 clones listed, 85% to 95% were seen once. The source was peripheral blood, collected on day 0 of AZD1222 vaccination. The chain is built from TRBV19 and TRBJ2-2, with 8 bases identical to TRBD1. This clonotype was obtained from an adult in good health. In nucleotides, the CDR3 is TGTGCCAGTAGTAGCAGGGGGCGCGACACCGGGGAGCTGTTTTTT. Protein product: CASSSRGRDTGELFF.